This T cell receptor (beta chain) was identified in a study of T cell responses to AZD1222 COVID-19 vaccine. Study-wide points: Researchers report vaccine-associated CD4 TCRs spanning spike, with dominance at 160-218 and 743-854.

Germline V CDR1 and CDR2: MNHEY, SVGEGT. CDR3 length: 13 residues. The V gene lost 2 bases and the J gene lost 4 bases, with 8 bases spanning the gap. As regards this clone: The antigen remains unidentified.

Using immunoSEQ multiplex PCR, the repertoire was profiled, and TCRdb retains in-frame clones only, with some absent. The sample lists some 64,000 clones, 90% to 95% occurring once. This TCR was recovered from an adult who received the MenACWY meningococcal vaccine as a control. This material consisted of peripheral blood, taken 28 days after the second dose of the MenACWY control vaccine. This chain links TRBV6-2 or TRBV6-3 with TRBJ1-1; D is undetermined. The CDR3 DNA sequence: TGTGCCAGCAGTTACCTGAGGGTCACTGAAGCTTTCTTT. As protein: CASSYLRVTEAFF.